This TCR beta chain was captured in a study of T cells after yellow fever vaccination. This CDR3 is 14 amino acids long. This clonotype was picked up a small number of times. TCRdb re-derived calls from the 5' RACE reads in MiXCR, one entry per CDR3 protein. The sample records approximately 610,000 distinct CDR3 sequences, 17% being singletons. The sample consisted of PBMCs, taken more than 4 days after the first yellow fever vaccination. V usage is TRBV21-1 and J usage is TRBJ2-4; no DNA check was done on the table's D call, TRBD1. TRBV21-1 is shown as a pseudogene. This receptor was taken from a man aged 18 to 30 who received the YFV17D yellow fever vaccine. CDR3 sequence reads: CASSLLAGGDFAYF. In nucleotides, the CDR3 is TGTGCCAGCAGCCTATTGGCAGGGGGGGACTTTGCGTACTTC.